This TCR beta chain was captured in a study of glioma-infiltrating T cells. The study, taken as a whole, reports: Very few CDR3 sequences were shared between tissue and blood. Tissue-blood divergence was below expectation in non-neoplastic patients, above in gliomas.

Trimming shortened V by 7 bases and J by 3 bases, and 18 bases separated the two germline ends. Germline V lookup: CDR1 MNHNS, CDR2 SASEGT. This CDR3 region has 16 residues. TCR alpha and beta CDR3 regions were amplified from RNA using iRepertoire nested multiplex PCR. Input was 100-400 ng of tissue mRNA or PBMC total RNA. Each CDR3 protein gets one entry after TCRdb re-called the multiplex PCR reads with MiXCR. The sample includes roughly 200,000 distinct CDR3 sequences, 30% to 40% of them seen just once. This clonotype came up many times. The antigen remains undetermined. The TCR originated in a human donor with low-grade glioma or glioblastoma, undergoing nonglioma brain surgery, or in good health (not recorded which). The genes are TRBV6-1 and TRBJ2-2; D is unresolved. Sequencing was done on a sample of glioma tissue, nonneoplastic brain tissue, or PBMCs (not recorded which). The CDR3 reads CASTQLSGSYTGELFF. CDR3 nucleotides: TGTGCCAGCACCCAACTGTCCGGCTCATACACCGGGGAGCTGTTTTTT.